A selection of T cell receptor beta chains follows, all from one sample in a study of neurological immune-mediated disorders. TCRdb processed the 5' RACE reads anew with MiXCR; each CDR3 protein has one entry. The sample lists some 16,000 distinct CDR3 sequences; roughly 9% were seen once. The specimen sequenced was CD8+ T cells from blood. These TCRs come from a man aged 50-59 years in good health. CDR3s include the opening cysteine and the closing phenylalanine or tryptophan. A D gene is named only where the DNA matches it firmly. Clone size is not always given. Where it is, it says once, few, many or a class for expanded clones.

>TRBV5-5|TRBJ2-7|NA|medium-sized
TGTGCCAGCAGCTTGGAGCTGGGGTTGGGCGAGCAGTACTTC
CASSLELGLGEQYF
>TRBV15|TRBJ2-3|NA|many
TGTGCCACCAGCAGAGATTCTTCTAGCGGCACAGATACGCAGTATTTT
CATSRDSSSGTDTQYF
>TRBV4-2|TRBJ2-7|NA|many
TGTGCCAGCAGCCAAGTTCTAGGGGACGCATACGAGCAGTACTTC
CASSQVLGDAYEQYF
>TRBV2|TRBJ2-7|NA|many
TGTGCCAGCAGCCCCCCGGGGCTAGAAGACAACGAGCAGTACTTC
CASSPPGLEDNEQYF
>TRBV18|TRBJ2-1|TRBD2|many
TGTGCCAGCTCACCTAGCGGGAGTAGTTACAATGAGCAGTTCTTC
CASSPSGSSYNEQFF
>TRBV6-2/TRBV6-3|TRBJ2-1|TRBD2|many
TGTGCCAGAACCCCGGGACTAGCGGGAGTTTGTGAGCAGTTCTTC
CARTPGLAGVCEQFF
>TRBV4-1|TRBJ2-7|NA|many
TGCGCCAGCAGCCTCGGGGTGGGCAGGGCATTCTACGAGCAGTACTTC
CASSLGVGRAFYEQYF
>TRBV5-5|TRBJ2-1|NA|many
TGTGCCAGCAGCCACTCAAGCTCCTACAATGAGCAGTTCTTC
CASSHSSSYNEQFF
>TRBV12-3/TRBV12-4|TRBJ2-2|NA|many
TGTGCCAGCAGTTCACAGGGTTCCAGCGGGGAGCTGTTTTTT
CASSSQGSSGELFF
>TRBV7-6|TRBJ2-7|NA|NA
TGTGCCAGCAGCTTATATAACAACGAGCAGTACTTC
CASSLYNNEQYF
>TRBV4-3|TRBJ2-7|TRBD2|many
TGCGCCAGCAGCCAAGGGGCTAGCGGAACCTACGAGCAGTACTTC
CASSQGASGTYEQYF
>TRBV4-1|TRBJ2-7|NA|many
TGCGCCAGCAGCCAAGTGGGGACGGGACCCTACGAGCAGTACTTC
CASSQVGTGPYEQYF
>TRBV29-1|TRBJ1-1|NA|many
TGCAGCGTTGGCTGGGGGACTGAAGCTTTCTTT
CSVGWGTEAFF
>TRBV18|TRBJ2-7|TRBD2|many
TGTGCCAGCTCACCTGCTAGCGGAGGGTGGGACGAGCAGTACTTC
CASSPASGGWDEQYF
>TRBV28|TRBJ2-1|TRBD2|many
TGTGCCAGCATCCTAGCGGGGTCCTACAATGAGCAGTTCTTC
CASILAGSYNEQFF
>TRBV24-1|TRBJ2-4|TRBD2|many
TGTGCCACCAGTGAGGGGGGGGGAGCCAAAAACATTCAGTACTTC
CATSEGGGAKNIQYF
>TRBV20-1|TRBJ2-7|TRBD1|many
TGCAGTGCTAGAGACAAGGACAGGGGGACCTACGAGCAGTACTTC
CSARDKDRGTYEQYF
>TRBV30|TRBJ2-2|TRBD2|many
TGTGCCTGGAGCGTCGGGGCCGGGGGGAACGGGGAGCTGTTTTTT
CAWSVGAGGNGELFF
>TRBV7-2|TRBJ2-7|NA|many
TGTGCCAGCAGCCCCTCGATTAGGGTAGGGGCCTACGAGCAGTACTTC
CASSPSIRVGAYEQYF
>TRBV7-9|TRBJ1-4|NA|medium-sized
TGTGCCAGCAGCCCGCCAAAGGGGAGTTACGCTAATGAAAAACTGTTTTTT
CASSPPKGSYANEKLFF
>TRBV7-6|TRBJ2-3|TRBD2|many
TGTGCCAGCAGCCCCCGCACCGCCCGGGGGGGCCTCAACCCAGATACGCAGTATTTT
CASSPRTARGGLNPDTQYF
>TRBV6-5|TRBJ2-7|TRBD2|many
TGTGCCAGCAGACAGACCGGGACTAGTGACTCTCGACTCTCCTACGAGCAGTACTTC
CASRQTGTSDSRLSYEQYF
>TRBV27|TRBJ2-5|TRBD2|many
TGTGCCAGCAGTTTATATTCGGGGGGGCCCAACCTGGAGACCCAGTACTTC
CASSLYSGGPNLETQYF
>TRBV6-1|TRBJ2-7|TRBD2|few
TGTGCCAGCAGTGCCTTACTAGCGGGTGCCAGCTCCTACGAGCAGTACTTC
CASSALLAGASSYEQYF
>TRBV7-9|TRBJ2-7|NA|many
TGTGCCAGCAGCAACACGTTCCACCAGACCTACGAGCAGTACTTC
CASSNTFHQTYEQYF
>TRBV29-1|TRBJ2-1|NA|many
TGTCTCGTTGGGCAACCATACAATGAGCAGTTCTTC
CLVGQPYNEQFF
>TRBV30|TRBJ2-7|TRBD1|many
TGTGCCTGGAGTACAGGGGCCCAAGTTGAGCAGTACTTC
CAWSTGAQVEQYF
>TRBV30|TRBJ1-3|NA|many
TGTGCCTGGAGTGTAGGGGCAGCTGGAAACACCATATATTTT
CAWSVGAAGNTIYF
>TRBV7-6|TRBJ2-1|TRBD2|many
TGTGCCAGCAGCTTAGATATAGCGGGAGTGGCTTACAATGAGCAGTTCTTC
CASSLDIAGVAYNEQFF
>TRBV7-8|TRBJ2-1|TRBD2|many
TGTGCCAGCAGCTTAACCCAGACAGGCGCTCTTAGCGGGAGGGCCCGTAATGAGCAGTTCTTC
CASSLTQTGALSGRARNEQFF
>TRBV28|TRBJ1-1|TRBD1|many
TGTGCCAGCAGTGCCACACAGGGGGCAGGGGTCGGCACTGAAGCTTTCTTT
CASSATQGAGVGTEAFF
>TRBV11-2|TRBJ2-1|TRBD2|many
TGTGCCAGCAGCTTACTAGCGGGAGAGAATGAGCAGTTCTTC
CASSLLAGENEQFF
>TRBV14|TRBJ2-1|TRBD2|many
TGTGCCAGCAGCCAAGAACCGGGAGGGCCTCTAGATGAGCAGTTCTTC
CASSQEPGGPLDEQFF
>TRBV2|TRBJ2-3|TRBD1|many
TGTGCCAGCAGCGACAGGGCGGGCACAGATACGCAGTATTTT
CASSDRAGTDTQYF
>TRBV9|TRBJ1-1|NA|many
TGTGCCAGCAGCGTAGCTTCCAAAGCAAACACTGAAGCTTTCTTT
CASSVASKANTEAFF
>TRBV18|TRBJ2-7|TRBD1|many
TGTGCCAGCTCACCTCCGGACAGGGGGGACTACGAGCAGTACTTC
CASSPPDRGDYEQYF
>TRBV10-3|TRBJ2-7|NA|many
TGTGCCATCAGTGGATTGGCAGGGAGGTTCTCTCCCTACGAGCAGTACTTC
CAISGLAGRFSPYEQYF
>TRBV5-1|TRBJ2-1|NA|few
TGCGCCAGCAGCTTGGGACAAGGGGAGCACAATGAGCAGTTCTTC
CASSLGQGEHNEQFF
>TRBV4-1|TRBJ2-5|NA|many
TGCGCCAGCAGCCAAATAGGAGCGAGAGAAGAGACCCAGTACTTC
CASSQIGAREETQYF
>TRBV27|TRBJ2-5|NA|many
TGTGCCACCAACCAGGGTGGGACCCAGTACTTC
CATNQGGTQYF
>TRBV5-1|TRBJ1-1|TRBD1|many
TGCGCCAGCAGCTTAAGATGGACAGGGGGAAACACTGAAGCTTTCTTT
CASSLRWTGGNTEAFF
>TRBV6-1|TRBJ2-5|NA|many
TGTGCCAGCACGGGGACCGCTCACTCTTATCCCAAAGAGACCCAGTACTTC
CASTGTAHSYPKETQYF
>TRBV4-3|TRBJ2-1|TRBD2|many
TGCGCCAGCAGCCAAGACTCTCAGACTAGCGGGAGATCCTACAATGAGCAGTTCTTC
CASSQDSQTSGRSYNEQFF
>TRBV5-1|TRBJ2-3|NA|NA
NA
CASSFYICSAALDRDRDVDTQYF
>TRBV7-6|TRBJ2-6|NA|many
TGTGCCAGCAGCCTCTATCCGGACGTATTCGAAGGGGCCAACGTCCTGACTTTC
CASSLYPDVFEGANVLTF
>TRBV15|TRBJ2-6|NA|many
TGTGCCACCAGCAGAGATAGCGGCTCTGGGGCCAACGTCCTGACTTTC
CATSRDSGSGANVLTF
>TRBV28|TRBJ2-3|TRBD2|many
TGTGCCAGCAGCCTAGGACTAGCGGACCTCACAGATACGCAGTATTTT
CASSLGLADLTDTQYF
>TRBV6-5|TRBJ2-2|NA|many
TGTGCCAGCAGTACCTATTTAAGGGGACGGACAAACACCGGGGAGCTGTTTTTT
CASSTYLRGRTNTGELFF
>TRBV20-1|TRBJ2-1|NA|NA
TGCAGTGCGTCTGACTTTGGGGGGCAGTTCTTC
CSASDFGGQFF
>TRBV5-4|TRBJ2-2|TRBD2|NA
TGTGCCAGCAGCTCGGGGACTAGCGGAACGAACACCGGGGAGCTGTTTTTT
CASSSGTSGTNTGELFF
>TRBV6-5|TRBJ1-1|NA|many
TGTGCCAGCTGGATGGGGGCTCCGGGAGAAGAAGCTTTCTTT
CASWMGAPGEEAFF
>TRBV27|TRBJ2-1|NA|many
TGTGCCAGCAGCCCATACGGTGGGCCCGTCTCCTACAATGAGCAGTTCTTC
CASSPYGGPVSYNEQFF
>TRBV5-1|TRBJ1-4|NA|NA
TGCGCCAGCAGCTTGGACAGAGGGGGTGAAAAACTGTTTTTT
CASSLDRGGEKLFF